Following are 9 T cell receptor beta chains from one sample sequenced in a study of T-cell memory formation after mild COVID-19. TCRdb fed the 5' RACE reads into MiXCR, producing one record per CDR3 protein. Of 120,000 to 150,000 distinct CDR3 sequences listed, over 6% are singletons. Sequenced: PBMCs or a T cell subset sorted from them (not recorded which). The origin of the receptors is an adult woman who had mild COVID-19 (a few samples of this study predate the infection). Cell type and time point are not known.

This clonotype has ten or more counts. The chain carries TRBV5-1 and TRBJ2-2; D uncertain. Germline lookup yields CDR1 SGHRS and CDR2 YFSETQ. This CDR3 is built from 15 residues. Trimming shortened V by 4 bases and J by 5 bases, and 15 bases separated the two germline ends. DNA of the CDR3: TGCGCCAGCAGCGCTCGACCCGTGATTACCGGGGAGCTGTTTTTT. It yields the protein CASSARPVITGELFF.

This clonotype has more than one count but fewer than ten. The CDR3 spells CASSLSPFMNTEAFF. The CDR3, as DNA: TGTGCCAGCAGCTTGTCACCGTTCATGAACACTGAAGCTTTCTTT. This chain uses TRBV5-6 with TRBJ1-1; no clear D gene. The germline gives CDR1 SGHDT, CDR2 YYEEEE. V was clipped by 1 base and J by 0 bases, with 10 bases between them. This CDR3 contains 15 residues.

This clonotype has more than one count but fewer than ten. The DNA for the CDR3 is TGTGCCAGCCGACTTCTGGTCCATAACTATGGCTACACCTTC. Its protein product is CASRLLVHNYGYTF. The rearrangement links TRBV2 to TRBJ1-2; D call uncertain. V shed 8 bases and J shed 1 base, with 14 bases lying between them. The CDR3 length is 14 residues. Germline CDR1 is SNHLY and CDR2 is FYNNEI.

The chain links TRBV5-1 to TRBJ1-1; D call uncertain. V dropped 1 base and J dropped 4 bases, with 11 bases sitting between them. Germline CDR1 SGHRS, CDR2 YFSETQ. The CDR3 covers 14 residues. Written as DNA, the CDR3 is TGCGCCAGCAGCTTGACCGGGATCTCCACTGAAGCTTTCTTT. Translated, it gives CASSLTGISTEAFF.

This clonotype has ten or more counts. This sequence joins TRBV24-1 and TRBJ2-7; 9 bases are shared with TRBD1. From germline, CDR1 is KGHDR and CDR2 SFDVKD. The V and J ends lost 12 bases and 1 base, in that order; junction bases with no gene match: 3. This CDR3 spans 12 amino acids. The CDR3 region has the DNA TGTGCCGCCGGGACAGGGTCCTACGAGCAGTACTTC. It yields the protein CAAGTGSYEQYF.

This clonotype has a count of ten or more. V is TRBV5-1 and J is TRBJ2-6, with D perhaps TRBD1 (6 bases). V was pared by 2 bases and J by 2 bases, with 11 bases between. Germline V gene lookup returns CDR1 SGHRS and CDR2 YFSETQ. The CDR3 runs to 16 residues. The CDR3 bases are TGCGCCAGCAGCTTAGTACAGGGTGCTGGGGCCAACGTCCTGACTTTC. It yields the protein CASSLVQGAGANVLTF.

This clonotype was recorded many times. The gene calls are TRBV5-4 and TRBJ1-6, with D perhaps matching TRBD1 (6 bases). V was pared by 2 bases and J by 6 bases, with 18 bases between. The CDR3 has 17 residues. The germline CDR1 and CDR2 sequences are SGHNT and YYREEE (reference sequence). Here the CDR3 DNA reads TGTGCCAGCAGCTTAACCAGGGGCGCGAGAGGTAATTCACCCCTCCACTTT. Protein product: CASSLTRGARGNSPLHF.

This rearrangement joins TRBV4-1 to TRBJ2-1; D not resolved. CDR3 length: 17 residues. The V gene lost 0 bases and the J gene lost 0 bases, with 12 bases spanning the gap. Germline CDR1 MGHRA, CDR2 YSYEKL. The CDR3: CASSQDRTRSSYNEQFF. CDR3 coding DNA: TGCGCCAGCAGCCAAGATCGGACCAGGAGCTCCTACAATGAGCAGTTCTTC.

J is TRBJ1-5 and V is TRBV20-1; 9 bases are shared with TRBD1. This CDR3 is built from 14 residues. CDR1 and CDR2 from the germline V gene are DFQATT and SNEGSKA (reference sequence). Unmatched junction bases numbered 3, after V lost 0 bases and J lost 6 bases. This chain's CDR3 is CSAREGQGGQPQHF. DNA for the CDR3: TGCAGTGCTAGAGAGGGACAGGGTGGTCAGCCCCAGCATTTT.